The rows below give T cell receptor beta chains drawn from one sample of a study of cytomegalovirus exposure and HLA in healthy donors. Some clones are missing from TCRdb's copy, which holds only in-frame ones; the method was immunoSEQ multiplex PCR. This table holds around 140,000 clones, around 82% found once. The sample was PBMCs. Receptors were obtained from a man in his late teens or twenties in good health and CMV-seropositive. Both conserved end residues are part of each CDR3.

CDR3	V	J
CSARDLGEQFF	TRBV20-1	TRBJ2-1
CASSSPPRGSGELFF	TRBV28	TRBJ2-2
CASSLRGQGGQPQHF	TRBV28	TRBJ1-5
CASSILQGEAFF	TRBV19	TRBJ1-1
CASSQGDNSPDEQYF	TRBV4-1	TRBJ2-7
CASSIVGLRQQGGELFF	TRBV19	TRBJ2-2
CASSIAFQTTSYNEQFF	TRBV9	TRBJ2-1
CASRTGMNTEAFF	TRBV19	TRBJ1-1
CASSLKGTPLRSYGYPF	TRBV27	TRBJ1-2
CSASEAGLSSF	TRBV20-1	TRBJ2-7
CSVHTLDRQETQYF	TRBV29-1	TRBJ2-5